This T cell receptor (beta chain) was captured in a study of Siglec-9 on CD8 T cells in melanoma (dated by TCRdb to between 2018 and 2020). With regard to the full study: Siglec-9 expression on CD8+ T cells and the role of Siglec-9 in regulating T cells in the melanoma tumor microenvironment were investigated in the study.

Beyond this particular receptor, the publication reports: According to the report, an effector memory CD8+ T-cell subset that seemed to build up inside melanoma tumors was both marked and regulated by Siglec-9.

CDR1 and CDR2 (LGHNA, YNFKEQ) derive from the germline V gene. Trimming costs V 0 bases and J 8 bases, and their ends lie 13 bases apart. The CDR3 covers 14 residues, taking in both the cysteine and the phenylalanine. The entry retains the CDR3 DNA only, 42 bases that are in frame from base 1. Receptors were amplified or captured by the immunoSEQ multiplex PCR assay. TCRdb holds this immuneACCESS table with in-frame rearrangements only. Some clones are missing; in checked studies, unresolved V genes explain under half, and the rest has no known cause. The sample table shows tens of thousands of clones, and approximately 80% are seen once. The top ten hold approximately 6% of the sample. For this clone: This receptor's antigen is unknown. Base qualities were left out, and no much larger clone turns up one base away.

Sample: Siglec-9- CD8+ T cells sorted from blood. Taken with the paper, the label for cell subset or site translates to: CD8 T cells lacking Siglec-9. The sequence derives from a human donor in good health. Recombination connected TRBV4-2 to TRBJ1-1; D gene: possibly TRBD1, on 5 matching bases. The CDR3 in this case is CASSQDRRGTEAFF. The DNA is as follows: TGTGCCAGCAGCCAAGATAGGCGCGGGACCGAAGCTTTCTTT.